The 30 T cell receptor beta chains given below trace back to one sample, sequenced in a study of type 1 and type 2 diabetes patients. Genomic DNA was the PCR template. A primer set of 30 forward and 13 reverse primers amplified the CDR3. TCRdb itself ran the multiplex PCR reads through MiXCR, one entry per CDR3 protein. Seen here are 270,000 or so distinct CDR3 sequences, roughly 44% observed once, and the top ten hold approximately 15%. The specimen was peripheral blood mononuclear cells (PBMCs). The receptors derive from a man between 18 and 29 years old with type 2 diabetes.

This clonotype was counted between two and nine times. CDR3 region: CASSLPGPPYSGANVLTF. The CDR3 DNA reads TGTGCCAGCAGCCTTCCAGGGCCCCCGTACTCTGGGGCCAACGTCCTGACTTTC. The chain carries TRBV7-2 and TRBJ2-6, with a tentative D call TRBD1 (5 bases). The V gene's germline CDR1 is SGHTA and CDR2 FQGNSA. V lost 5 bases and J 0 bases, leaving 17 bases between the germline ends. The CDR3 is 18 amino acids.

Points on this clonotype: Since a much larger clone is just one base distant, this may be a read error. The chain joins TRBV19 to TRBJ1-1; no clear D gene. This CDR3 contains 15 residues. Germline V gene lookup returns CDR1 LNHDA and CDR2 SQIVND (reference sequence). The CDR3 spells CASSIDSRKNIEAFF. DNA for the CDR3: TGTGCCAGTAGTATTGATAGTCGGAAGAACATTGAAGCTTTCTTT. The complete variable domain, with remaining parts taken from reference TRBV19 and TRBJ1-1, reads DGGITQSPKYLFRKEGQNVTLSCEQNLNHDAMYWYRQDPGQGLRLIYYSQIVNDFQKGDIAEGYSVSREKKESFPLTVTSAQKNPTAFYLCASSIDSRKNIEAFFGQGTRLTVV.

The gene calls are TRBV7-8 and TRBJ2-3; 7 positions match TRBD2. CDR1 is SGHVS, CDR2 FQNEAQ, per germline. V dropped 2 bases and J dropped 2; count of bases not matched to a gene: 7. The CDR3 spans 16 residues. As DNA, the CDR3 is TGTGCCAGCAGCTTACGGTCAAGCGGGGCCACAGATACGCAGTATTTT. The encoded protein is CASSLRSSGATDTQYF.

This clonotype was seen a handful of times. J is TRBJ2-6 and V is TRBV12-3 or TRBV12-4, with D perhaps matching TRBD1 (5 bases). The V gene lost 3 bases and the J gene lost 2 bases, with 11 bases spanning the gap. The CDR3 has 16 amino acids. The CDR3 DNA is TGTGCCAGCAGTTTCACGCAGGGTGCTGGGGCCAACGTCCTGACTTTC. It encodes CASSFTQGAGANVLTF.

This clonotype appeared a few times. The chain combines TRBV7-8 with TRBJ2-7, with 8 bases aligning to TRBD2. Germline V gives CDR1 SGHVS, CDR2 FQNEAQ. Losses at the gene ends were 1 base for V and 3 bases for J; bases not matched to a gene: 5. The CDR3 sequence is 15 residues long. CDR3 coding DNA: TGTGCCAGCAGCTTAGACCCTAGCGGGTTCTACGAGCAGTACTTC. It specifies CASSLDPSGFYEQYF.

The CDR3 DNA follows: TGTGCCAGTAGTCCCCCCGGGGTGACTTACCGCGACGAGCAGTACTTC. Amino acids: CASSPPGVTYRDEQYF. This chain joins TRBV19 and TRBJ2-7, with D perhaps matching TRBD2 (5 bases). The CDR3 extends over 16 amino acids. Germline loops: CDR1 LNHDA, CDR2 SQIVND (reference sequence). Trimming took off 5 bases at V and 5 bases at J, with 22 bases between the two ends.

The table lists this clonotype with a count of one. The V call is TRBV30, the J call TRBJ2-7; TRBD1 is a possible D gene (5 bases). The CDR3 consists of 11 residues. Germline V lookup: CDR1 GTSNPN, CDR2 SVGIG (reference sequence). Trimming removed 3 bases from V and 5 bases from J, with 8 bases in between. CDR3 nucleotides: TGTGCCTGGAGAACAGGCCACGAGCAGTACTTC. It translates to CAWRTGHEQYF.

V and J are TRBV20-1 and TRBJ2-7; D remains ambiguous. Germline CDR1 and CDR2: DFQATT and SNEGSKA (reference sequence). V dropped 6 bases and J dropped 0 bases, with 15 bases sitting between them. CDR3 length equals 14 residues. The CDR3 region has the DNA TGCAGTGCGCATGGACCGACCAGCTCCTACGAGCAGTACTTC. It translates to CSAHGPTSSYEQYF.

The chain recombines TRBV9 with TRBJ2-7, with D possibly TRBD1 on 6 matching bases. This CDR3 has 15 residues. V dropped 3 bases and J dropped 2 bases, with 15 bases sitting between them. Germline V gene lookup returns CDR1 SGDLS and CDR2 YYNGEE. The CDR3 DNA is TGTGCCAGCAGCGCTGCCGGGACAAGTCCCTACGAGCAGTACTTC. Protein: CASSAAGTSPYEQYF.

The V call is TRBV20-1, the J call TRBJ2-3; possible D gene TRBD2, 6 bases. V lost 3 bases and J 4 bases, leaving 14 bases between the germline ends. Germline CDR1 reads DFQATT; CDR2 reads SNEGSKA (reference sequence). There are 14 residues in the CDR3. The CDR3 region has the DNA TGCAGTGCTAGCGGGAGCAGGAAGGCAGATACGCAGTATTTT. This sequence encodes CSASGSRKADTQYF.

The genes are TRBV2 and TRBJ1-1; D unclear. CDR1 SNHLY and CDR2 FYNNEI come from the germline V gene. CDR3 length: 13 residues. V gave up 4 bases and J gave up 0 bases, with 6 bases separating them. CDR3: CASSVGVNTEAFF. In DNA form, the CDR3 reads TGTGCCAGCAGTGTTGGAGTGAACACTGAAGCTTTCTTT.

This clonotype was counted between two and nine times. V is TRBV14 and J is TRBJ2-1; weak D call: TRBD1 (6 bases). The germline gives CDR1 SGHDN, CDR2 FVKESK. The CDR3 consists of 15 residues. V shed 2 bases and J shed 4 bases, with 12 bases lying between them. The CDR3 reads CASSQRGQRYNEQFF. CDR3 nucleotide sequence: TGTGCCAGCAGCCAAAGGGGACAACGGTACAATGAGCAGTTCTTC.

This clonotype came up many times. The chain links TRBV10-3 to TRBJ1-4; TRBD1 might be the D (6 bases). Germline V gene data show CDR1 as ENHRY and CDR2 as SYGVKD. Trimming stripped 6 bases from V and 8 bases from J, with 10 bases between. The CDR3 has 12 amino acids. The CDR3 DNA sequence: TGTGCCATCAGAGGGACAAGGGAAAAACTGTTTTTT. As protein: CAIRGTREKLFF.

There are a few counts of this clonotype. The chain recombines TRBV19 with TRBJ2-7, with D uncertain. Germline values: CDR1 LNHDA, CDR2 SQIVND (reference sequence). The CDR3 covers 18 residues. V was clipped by 2 bases and J by 1 base, with 21 bases between them. The CDR3 reads CASSIRALLTGMSYEQYF. In DNA form, the CDR3 reads TGTGCCAGTAGTATAAGGGCCCTCCTGACTGGCATGTCCTACGAGCAGTACTTC.

V is TRBV29-1 and J is TRBJ2-7, with D perhaps TRBD2 (6 bases). The length of the CDR3 is 15 residues. V lost 8 bases, J lost 3 bases, and 23 bases lay in between. Germline-derived CDR1 and CDR2 are SQVTM and ANQGSEA. As DNA, the CDR3 is TGCAGCCCCAAAGAGCGCGCTAGCGTCTGCTACGAGCAGTACTTC. Amino acids: CSPKERASVCYEQYF.

There are a few counts of this clonotype. The V and J genes are TRBV24-1 and TRBJ2-7; 7 bases align to TRBD1. J lost 0 bases, V lost 7 bases, and 11 bases had no gene match. The CDR3 totals 16 residues. Germline assignment: CDR1 KGHDR and CDR2 SFDVKD. The chain's CDR3 is CATSRGGGLSSYEQYF. DNA for the CDR3: TGTGCCACCAGCCGAGGGGGCGGATTAAGCTCCTACGAGCAGTACTTC.

The rearrangement joins TRBV15 to TRBJ2-6; D is unclear. The germline V gene has CDR1 LNHNV and CDR2 YYDKDF (reference sequence). V gave up 0 bases and J gave up 0 bases, with 12 bases separating them. This CDR3 region has 18 residues. The CDR3 is CATSRDFGRNSGANVLTF. DNA for the CDR3: TGTGCCACCAGCAGAGATTTTGGGCGGAACTCTGGGGCCAACGTCCTGACTTTC.

This clonotype appeared a few times. The chain employs TRBV5-1 and TRBJ1-6, with TRBD1 as a possible D gene (5 bases). Trimming left V 9 bases short and J 9 bases short, with 22 bases between. Looked up from germline, CDR1 is SGHRS and CDR2 is YFSETQ. This CDR3 comprises 15 residues. CDR3 loop: CATTVGVDGGSPLHF. DNA of the CDR3: TGCGCCACAACCGTGGGGGTGGATGGAGGTTCACCCCTCCACTTT.

V and J are TRBV7-3 and TRBJ2-7; D is perhaps TRBD2 (5 bases). V was cut by 2 bases and J by 4 bases, with 9 bases left in between. In germline, CDR1 is SGHTA, CDR2 FQGTGA. This CDR3 has 13 residues. CDR3 bases: TGTGCCAGCAGCTTAGGGTGGGAGTACGAGCAGTACTTC. It codes for CASSLGWEYEQYF.

This rearrangement joins TRBV7-3 to TRBJ2-6, with 8 bases identical to TRBD2. V shed 3 bases, J shed 0 bases, and the junction held 10 bases outside the gene matches. This CDR3 region has 19 residues. Germline loops: CDR1 SGHTA, CDR2 FQGTGA. The CDR3 region is CASSLITGLGGSGANVLTF. The CDR3 DNA sequence: TGTGCCAGCAGCTTGATAACGGGACTAGGGGGCTCTGGGGCCAACGTCCTGACTTTC. The variable domain in full, with the rest retrieved from reference TRBV7-3 and TRBJ2-6, is GAGVSQTPSNKVTEKGKYVELRCDPISGHTALYWYRQSLGQGPEFLIYFQGTGAADDSGLPNDRFFAVRPEGSVSTLKIQRTERGDSAVYLCASSLITGLGGSGANVLTFGAGSRLTVL.

The rearrangement joins TRBV7-3 to TRBJ2-7; D is ambiguous. This CDR3 region has 13 residues. V dropped 1 base and J dropped 2 bases, with 6 bases sitting between them. Germline V CDR1 and CDR2: SGHTA, FQGTGA. CDR3 DNA sequence: TGTGCCAGCAGCTTAATGCCGGCCTACGAGCAGTACTTC. Amino acid sequence: CASSLMPAYEQYF.

This clonotype was seen more than once but under ten times. The chain carries TRBV19 and TRBJ1-2, with 8 bases lining up with TRBD1. J was trimmed by 4 bases and V by 6 bases; bases with no gene match: 7. CDR1 and CDR2 from the germline V gene are LNHDA and SQIVND (reference sequence). This CDR3 has 14 residues. The DNA of the CDR3 is TGTGCCAGTAGGACAGGGGCCGGAGGCTATGGCTACACCTTC. Amino acid sequence: CASRTGAGGYGYTF. Supplemented by reference TRBV19 and TRBJ1-2, the full variable domain reads DGGITQSPKYLFRKEGQNVTLSCEQNLNHDAMYWYRQDPGQGLRLIYYSQIVNDFQKGDIAEGYSVSREKKESFPLTVTSAQKNPTAFYLCASRTGAGGYGYTFGSGTRLTVV.

The V and J genes are TRBV20-1 and TRBJ1-1, with a possible D match to TRBD1 (5 bases). From germline, CDR1 is DFQATT and CDR2 SNEGSKA (reference sequence). This CDR3 contains 15 residues. Trimming cost V 0 bases and J 2 bases, with 13 bases left between them. DNA of the CDR3: TGCAGTGCTAGAGAGTCGGGACTACTCAACACTGAAGCTTTCTTT. Residues: CSARESGLLNTEAFF.

The chain combines TRBV30 with TRBJ2-1, with TRBD2 matching over 7 bases. The CDR3 is 14 residues long. V lost 4 bases, J lost 7 bases, and 10 bases stayed unmatched. The germline V gene encodes CDR1 GTSNPN and CDR2 SVGIG (reference sequence). The CDR3 DNA sequence: TGTGCCTGGAAGCTAGCGGCGGAGGTTAATGAGCAGTTCTTC. Encoded protein: CAWKLAAEVNEQFF.

The chain is built from TRBV6-1 and TRBJ2-7; possible D gene TRBD1, 5 bases. The CDR3 sequence is 14 residues long. Germline CDR1 is MNHNS and CDR2 is SASEGT. V lost 8 bases to trimming and J lost 0 bases, with 14 bases between them. In DNA form, the CDR3 reads TGTGCCAGCGGGGCGGACGGCCGCTCCTACGAGCAGTACTTC. This encodes CASGADGRSYEQYF.

This chain connects TRBV19 to TRBJ1-1, with D uncertain. This CDR3 comprises 14 residues. Trimming took 7 bases from V and 8 from J, leaving 20 bases between them. Germline CDR1 reads LNHDA; CDR2 reads SQIVND (reference sequence). The CDR3 reads CASTGRAAGGEAFF. The CDR3 nucleotides read TGTGCCAGTACCGGCCGGGCGGCTGGCGGGGAAGCTTTCTTT.

The chain couples TRBV9 to TRBJ2-7, with D perhaps being TRBD1 or TRBD2 (5 bases each). Trimming took off 0 bases at V and 2 bases at J, with 9 bases between the two ends. There are 14 residues in the CDR3. Germline V gives CDR1 SGDLS, CDR2 YYNGEE. CDR3 bases: TGTGCCAGCAGCGTAGACCAGGGACCCTACGAGCAGTACTTC. Residues: CASSVDQGPYEQYF.

The chain uses TRBV5-1 and TRBJ1-3; D uncertain. This CDR3 spans 14 amino acids. V was trimmed by 5 bases and J by 1 base, leaving 10 bases between them. The germline CDR1 and CDR2 sequences are SGHRS and YFSETQ. The CDR3 DNA follows: TGCGCCAGCAGTGAGTTTGCATCTGGAAACACCATATATTTT. It codes for CASSEFASGNTIYF.

The J gene is TRBJ2-3, the V gene TRBV7-3; 9 bases match TRBD2. This CDR3 spans 15 amino acids. V lost 2 bases to trimming and J lost 4 bases; unmatched junction nucleotides: 4. Germline V gives CDR1 SGHTA, CDR2 FQGTGA. The CDR3: CASSLVASGADTQYF. The CDR3 bases are TGTGCCAGCAGCTTAGTGGCTAGCGGGGCAGATACGCAGTATTTT.

This chain links TRBV30 with TRBJ2-7; 7 nucleotides match TRBD1. V lost 2 bases to trimming and J lost 6 bases; unmatched junction nucleotides: 4. CDR1 is GTSNPN and CDR2 is SVGIG in the germline V gene (reference sequence). The CDR3 spans 12 residues. The CDR3 reads CAWSTGAAEQYF. CDR3 nucleotides: TGTGCCTGGAGTACAGGGGCGGCCGAGCAGTACTTC.